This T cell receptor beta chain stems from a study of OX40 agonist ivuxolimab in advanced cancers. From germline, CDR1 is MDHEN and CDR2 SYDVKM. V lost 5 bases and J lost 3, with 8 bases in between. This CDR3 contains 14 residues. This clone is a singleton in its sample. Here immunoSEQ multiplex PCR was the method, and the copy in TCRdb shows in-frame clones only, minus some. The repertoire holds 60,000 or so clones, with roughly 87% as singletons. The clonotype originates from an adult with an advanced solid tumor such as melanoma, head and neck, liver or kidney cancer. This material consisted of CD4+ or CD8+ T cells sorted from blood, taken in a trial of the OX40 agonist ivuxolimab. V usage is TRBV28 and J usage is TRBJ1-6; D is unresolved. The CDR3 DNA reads TGTGCCAGCAGTGGGGTGGTCTATAATTCACCCCTCCACTTT. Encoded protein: CASSGVVYNSPLHF.